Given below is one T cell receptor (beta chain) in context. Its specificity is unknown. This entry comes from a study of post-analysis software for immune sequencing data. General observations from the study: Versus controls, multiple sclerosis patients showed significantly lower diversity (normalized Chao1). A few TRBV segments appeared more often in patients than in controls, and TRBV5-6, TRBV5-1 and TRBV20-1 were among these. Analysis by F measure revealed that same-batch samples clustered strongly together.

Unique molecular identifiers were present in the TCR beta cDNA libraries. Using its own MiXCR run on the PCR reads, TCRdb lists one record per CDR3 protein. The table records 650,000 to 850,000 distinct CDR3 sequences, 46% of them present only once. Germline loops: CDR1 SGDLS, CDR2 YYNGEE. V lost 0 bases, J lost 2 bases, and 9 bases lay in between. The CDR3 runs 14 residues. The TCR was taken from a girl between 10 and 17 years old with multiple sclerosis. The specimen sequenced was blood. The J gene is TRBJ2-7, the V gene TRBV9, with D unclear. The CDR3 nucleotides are TGTGCCAGCAGCGTAGGAATAAAACCCTACGAGCAGTACTTC. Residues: CASSVGIKPYEQYF.